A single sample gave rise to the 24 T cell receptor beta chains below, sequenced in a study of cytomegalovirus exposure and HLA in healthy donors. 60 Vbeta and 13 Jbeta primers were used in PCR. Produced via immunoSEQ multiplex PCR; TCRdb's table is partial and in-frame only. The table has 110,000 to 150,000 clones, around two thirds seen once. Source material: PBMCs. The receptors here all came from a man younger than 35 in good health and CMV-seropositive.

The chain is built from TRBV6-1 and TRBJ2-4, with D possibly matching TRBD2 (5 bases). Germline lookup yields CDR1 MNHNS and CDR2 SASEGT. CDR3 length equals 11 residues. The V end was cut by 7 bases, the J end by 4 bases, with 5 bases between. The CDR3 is CASTGKNIQYF. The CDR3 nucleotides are TGTGCCAGCACGGGGAAAAACATTCAGTACTTC.

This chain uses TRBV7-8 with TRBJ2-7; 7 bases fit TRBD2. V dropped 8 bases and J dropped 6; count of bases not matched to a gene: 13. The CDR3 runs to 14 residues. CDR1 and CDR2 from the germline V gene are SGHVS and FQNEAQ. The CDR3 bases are TGTGCCAGCTCGCCATTGGTGGGGGAGGGCGAGCAGTACTTC. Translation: CASSPLVGEGEQYF.

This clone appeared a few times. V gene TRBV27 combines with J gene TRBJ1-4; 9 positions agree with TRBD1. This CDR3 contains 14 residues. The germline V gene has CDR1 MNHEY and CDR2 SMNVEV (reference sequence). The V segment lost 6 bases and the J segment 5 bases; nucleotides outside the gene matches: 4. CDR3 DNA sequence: TGTGCCAGCAGCTCCGGGACAGGGAATGAAAAACTGTTTTTT. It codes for CASSSGTGNEKLFF.

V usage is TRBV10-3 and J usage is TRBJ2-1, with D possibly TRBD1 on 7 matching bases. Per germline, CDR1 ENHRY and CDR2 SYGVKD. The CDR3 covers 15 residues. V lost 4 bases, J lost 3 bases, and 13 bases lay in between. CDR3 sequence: CAISATGDFYNEQFF. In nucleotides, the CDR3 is TGTGCCATCAGTGCAACAGGGGACTTCTACAATGAGCAGTTCTTC.

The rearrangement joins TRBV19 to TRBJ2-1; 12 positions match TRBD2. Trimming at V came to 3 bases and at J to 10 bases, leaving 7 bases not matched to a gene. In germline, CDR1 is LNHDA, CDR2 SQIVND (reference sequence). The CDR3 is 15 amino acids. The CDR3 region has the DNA TGTGCCAGTAGTATTTTCTGGACTAGCGGGAACGAGCAGTTCTTC. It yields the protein CASSIFWTSGNEQFF.

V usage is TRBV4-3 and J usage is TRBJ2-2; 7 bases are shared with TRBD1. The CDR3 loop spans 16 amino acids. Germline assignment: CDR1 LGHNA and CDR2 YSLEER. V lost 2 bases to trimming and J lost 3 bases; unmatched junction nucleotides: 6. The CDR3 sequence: CASSQSGTEYTGELFF. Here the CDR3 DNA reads TGCGCCAGCAGCCAATCCGGGACAGAGTACACCGGGGAGCTGTTTTTT.

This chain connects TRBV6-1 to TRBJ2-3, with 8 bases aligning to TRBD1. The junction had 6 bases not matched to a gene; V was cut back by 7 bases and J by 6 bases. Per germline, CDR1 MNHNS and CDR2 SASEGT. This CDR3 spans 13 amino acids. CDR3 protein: CASKGQGWDTQYF. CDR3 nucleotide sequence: TGTGCCAGCAAAGGACAGGGTTGGGATACGCAGTATTTT.

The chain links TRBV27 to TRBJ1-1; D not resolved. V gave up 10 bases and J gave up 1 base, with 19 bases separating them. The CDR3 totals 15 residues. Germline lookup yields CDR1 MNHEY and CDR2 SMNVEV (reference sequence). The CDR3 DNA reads TGTGCCACCCTTGGGAACAGTGGAGGGAACACTGAAGCTTTCTTT. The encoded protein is CATLGNSGGNTEAFF.

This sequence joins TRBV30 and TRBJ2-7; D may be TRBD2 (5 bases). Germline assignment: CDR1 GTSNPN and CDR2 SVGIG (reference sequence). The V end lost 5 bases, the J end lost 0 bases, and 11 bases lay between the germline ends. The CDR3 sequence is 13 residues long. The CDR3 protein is CAWGDGVSYEQYF. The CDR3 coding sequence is TGTGCCTGGGGCGACGGGGTCTCCTACGAGCAGTACTTC.

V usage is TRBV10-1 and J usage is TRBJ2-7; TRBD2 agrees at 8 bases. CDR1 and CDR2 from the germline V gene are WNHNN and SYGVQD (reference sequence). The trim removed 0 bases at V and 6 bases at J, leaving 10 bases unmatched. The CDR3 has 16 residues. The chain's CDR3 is CASSESVERECGEQYF. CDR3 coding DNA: TGCGCCAGCAGTGAGTCGGTCGAGCGGGAGTGTGGCGAGCAGTACTTC.

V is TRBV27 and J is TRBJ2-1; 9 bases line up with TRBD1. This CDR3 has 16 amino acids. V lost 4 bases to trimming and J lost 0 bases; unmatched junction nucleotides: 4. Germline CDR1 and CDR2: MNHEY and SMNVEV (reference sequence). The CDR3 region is CASSSGQGLSYNEQFF. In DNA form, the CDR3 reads TGTGCCAGCAGTTCAGGACAGGGGCTCTCCTACAATGAGCAGTTCTTC.

The CDR3 DNA reads as TGTGCCAGCAGCTTAGGGGACAGGCTGAATCAGCCCCAGCATTTT. It encodes CASSLGDRLNQPQHF. V gene TRBV7-2 combines with J gene TRBJ1-5; 8 bases fit TRBD1. CDR3 length equals 15 residues. The J segment lost 4 bases and the V segment lost 1 base, leaving 3 bases of the junction unmatched. Germline V gives CDR1 SGHTA, CDR2 FQGNSA.

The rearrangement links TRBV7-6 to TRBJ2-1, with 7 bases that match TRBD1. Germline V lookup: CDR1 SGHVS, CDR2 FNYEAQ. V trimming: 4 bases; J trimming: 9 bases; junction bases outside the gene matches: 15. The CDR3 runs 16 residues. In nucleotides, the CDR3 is TGTGCCAGCAGCTACCCCTCTACCGGGACAGCTGGTGAGCAGTTCTTC. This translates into CASSYPSTGTAGEQFF.

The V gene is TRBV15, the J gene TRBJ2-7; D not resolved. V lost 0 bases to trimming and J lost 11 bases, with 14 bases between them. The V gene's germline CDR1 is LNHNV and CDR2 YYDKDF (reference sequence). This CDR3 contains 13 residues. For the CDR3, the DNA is TGTGCCACCAGCAGAGAGTTTGGCAGCGTCGAGTACTTC. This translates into CATSREFGSVEYF. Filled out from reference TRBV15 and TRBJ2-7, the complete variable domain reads DAMVIQNPRYQVTQFGKPVTLSCSQTLNHNVMYWYQQKSSQAPKLLFHYYDKDFNNEADTPDNFQSRRPNTSFCFLDIRSPGLGDTAMYLCATSREFGSVEYFGPGTRLTVT.

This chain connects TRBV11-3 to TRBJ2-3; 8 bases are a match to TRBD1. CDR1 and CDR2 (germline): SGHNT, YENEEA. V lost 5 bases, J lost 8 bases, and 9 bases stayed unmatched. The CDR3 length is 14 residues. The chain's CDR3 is CASSMQGAQGTQYF. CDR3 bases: TGTGCCAGCAGCATGCAGGGGGCGCAGGGTACGCAGTATTTT.

The CDR3 reads CASSKVWVGLTDTQYF. In nucleotides, the CDR3 is TGTGCCAGCAGCAAAGTATGGGTTGGACTCACAGATACGCAGTATTTT. This rearrangement joins TRBV21-1 to TRBJ2-3; the table's D call TRBD2 went unverified against the DNA. TRBV21-1 is termed a pseudogene. This CDR3 is built from 16 residues.

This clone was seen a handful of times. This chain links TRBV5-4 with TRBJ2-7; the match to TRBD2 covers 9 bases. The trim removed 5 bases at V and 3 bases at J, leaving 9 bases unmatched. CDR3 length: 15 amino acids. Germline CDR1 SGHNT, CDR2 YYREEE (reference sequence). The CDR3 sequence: CASSSRGGTIYEQYF. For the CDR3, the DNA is TGTGCCAGCAGTTCGCGGGGGGGCACTATCTACGAGCAGTACTTC.

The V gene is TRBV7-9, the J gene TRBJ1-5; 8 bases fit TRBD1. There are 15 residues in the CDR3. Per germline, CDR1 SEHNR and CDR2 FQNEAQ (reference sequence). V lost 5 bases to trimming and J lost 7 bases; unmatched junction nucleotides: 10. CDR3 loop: CASSPPGTGNQPQHF. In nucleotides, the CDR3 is TGTGCCAGCAGCCCTCCTGGGACAGGTAACCAGCCCCAGCATTTT.

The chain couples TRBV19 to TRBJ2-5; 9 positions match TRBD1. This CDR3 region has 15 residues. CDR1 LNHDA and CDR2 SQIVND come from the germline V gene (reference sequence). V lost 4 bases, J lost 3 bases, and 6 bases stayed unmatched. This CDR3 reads CASSKWDRAKETQYF. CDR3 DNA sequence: TGTGCCAGTAGTAAATGGGACAGGGCGAAAGAGACCCAGTACTTC.

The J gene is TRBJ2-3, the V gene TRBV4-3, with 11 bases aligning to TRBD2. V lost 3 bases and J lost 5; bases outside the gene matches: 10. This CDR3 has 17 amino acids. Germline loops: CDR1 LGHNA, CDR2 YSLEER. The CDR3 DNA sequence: TGCGCCAGCAGCCAGCTCTTAGCGGGAGGGGGTAAAGATACGCAGTATTTT. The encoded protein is CASSQLLAGGGKDTQYF.

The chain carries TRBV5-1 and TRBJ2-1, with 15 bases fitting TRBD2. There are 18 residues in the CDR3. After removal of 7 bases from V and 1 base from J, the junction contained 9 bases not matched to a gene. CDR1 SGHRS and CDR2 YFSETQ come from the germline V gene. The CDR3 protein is CASGGTSGGQKSYNEQFF. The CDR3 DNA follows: TGCGCCAGCGGTGGGACTAGCGGGGGGCAAAAGTCCTACAATGAGCAGTTCTTC.

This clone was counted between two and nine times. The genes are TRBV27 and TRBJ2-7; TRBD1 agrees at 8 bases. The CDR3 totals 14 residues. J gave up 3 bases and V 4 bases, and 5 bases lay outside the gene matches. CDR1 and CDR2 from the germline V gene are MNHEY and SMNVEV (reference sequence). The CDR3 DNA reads TGTGCCAGCAGTTCGGGACAGGACCTCTACGAGCAGTACTTC. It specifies CASSSGQDLYEQYF.

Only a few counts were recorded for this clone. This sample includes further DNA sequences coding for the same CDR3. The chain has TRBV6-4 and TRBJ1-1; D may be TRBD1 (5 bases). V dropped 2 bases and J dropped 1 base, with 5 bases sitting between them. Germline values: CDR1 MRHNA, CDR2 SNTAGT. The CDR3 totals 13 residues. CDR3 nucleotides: TGTGCCAGCAGTGACAGGGGGAACACTGAAGCTTTCTTT. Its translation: CASSDRGNTEAFF.

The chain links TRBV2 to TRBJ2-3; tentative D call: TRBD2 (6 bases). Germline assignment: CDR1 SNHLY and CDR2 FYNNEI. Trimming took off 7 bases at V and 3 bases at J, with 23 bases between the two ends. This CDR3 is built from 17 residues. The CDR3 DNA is TGTGCCAGCACCCCCTCCGGGACTCCCGGGCGGACAGATACGCAGTATTTT. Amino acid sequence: CASTPSGTPGRTDTQYF.